What follows are 30 T cell receptor beta chains derived from one specimen sequenced in a study of cytomegalovirus exposure and HLA in healthy donors. Primers included in the PCR were 60 Vbeta and 13 Jbeta primers. TCRdb's table, derived via immunoSEQ multiplex PCR, lists solely in-frame clones and lacks some. This repertoire shows roughly 72,000 clones, around three quarters found once; its top ten account for 20% to 25%. Sequencing input: PBMCs. The receptors stem from a woman aged 40 to 50 in good health and CMV-seropositive.

This chain's CDR3 is CASSSLGQENSPLHF. The CDR3 coding sequence is TGTGCCAGCAGCAGCTTAGGACAGGAAAATTCACCCCTCCACTTT. The chain joins TRBV21-1 to TRBJ1-6; TRBD1, the table's D call, lacks a check against the DNA. TRBV21-1 is shown as a pseudogene. The CDR3 runs to 15 residues.

V and J are TRBV5-1 and TRBJ2-3; weak D call: TRBD2 (6 bases). With 2 bases removed from V and 7 bases from J, the gap between germline ends came to 8 bases. CDR3 length equals 12 residues. Germline CDR1 and CDR2: SGHRS and YFSETQ. CDR3 sequence: CASSFRGYTQYF. Here the CDR3 DNA reads TGCGCCAGCAGCTTCCGGGGGTATACGCAGTATTTT.

This clone was found a few times. The rearrangement links TRBV5-6 to TRBJ1-2, with TRBD1 as a possible D gene (5 bases). CDR1 and CDR2 from the germline V gene are SGHDT and YYEEEE. The CDR3 extends over 14 amino acids. The V end lost 0 bases, the J end lost 2 bases, and 8 bases lay between the germline ends. The CDR3 coding sequence is TGTGCCAGCAGCTTGGGACAGCCAAACTATGGCTACACCTTC. Protein: CASSLGQPNYGYTF.

CDR3 DNA: TGTGCCAGCAGCCCCTTCGACCCCGGGTGGCGTGGAAACACCATATATTTT. Translation gives CASSPFDPGWRGNTIYF. J is TRBJ1-3 and V is TRBV14; D ambiguous. V was trimmed by 4 bases and J by 3 bases, leaving 19 bases between them. The CDR3 extends over 17 amino acids. Germline assignment: CDR1 SGHDN and CDR2 FVKESK.

The J gene is TRBJ2-1, the V gene TRBV25-1, with D possibly TRBD2 on 5 matching bases. Germline V gives CDR1 MGHDK, CDR2 SYGVNS. The ends were cut back, 5 bases at V and 8 bases at J, with 16 bases in the middle. The CDR3 extends over 14 amino acids. The CDR3 loop is CASSFPEVGDEQFF. The DNA of the CDR3 is TGTGCCAGCAGTTTCCCGGAGGTCGGGGATGAGCAGTTCTTC. The variable domain in full, with the rest retrieved from reference TRBV25-1 and TRBJ2-1, is EADIYQTPRYLVIGTGKKITLECSQTMGHDKMYWYQQDPGMELHLIHYSYGVNSTEKGDLSSESTVSRIRTEHFPLTLESARPSHTSQYLCASSFPEVGDEQFFGPGTRLTVL.

V usage is TRBV18 and J usage is TRBJ1-6, with 7 bases identical to TRBD1. The V gene's germline CDR1 is KGHSH and CDR2 LQKENI. V was pared by 5 bases and J by 5 bases, with 3 bases of the junction left unmatched. The CDR3 runs to 14 residues. The CDR3 here is CASSYDRDNSPLHF. The CDR3 DNA reads as TGTGCCAGCTCATACGACAGGGATAATTCACCCCTCCACTTT.

This rearrangement joins TRBV2 to TRBJ2-5; 7 bases fit TRBD1. Germline CDR1 reads SNHLY; CDR2 reads FYNNEI. This CDR3 contains 17 residues. V lost 6 bases, J lost 1 base, and 14 bases stayed unmatched. As DNA, the CDR3 is TGTGCCAGCAGGACCCCGAGGGGACAGACATTCCAAGAGACCCAGTACTTC. As protein: CASRTPRGQTFQETQYF.

The V call is TRBV6-1, the J call TRBJ2-7; D remains ambiguous. Trimming shortened V by 2 bases and J by 9 bases, and 8 bases separated the two germline ends. Per germline, CDR1 MNHNS and CDR2 SASEGT. This CDR3 has 11 residues. The CDR3 DNA is TGTGCCAGCAGTGAACCGACTGGGCAGTACTTC. Its translation: CASSEPTGQYF.

The V gene is TRBV5-1, the J gene TRBJ2-1; D uncertain. CDR1 SGHRS and CDR2 YFSETQ come from the germline V gene. V was clipped by 6 bases and J by 0 bases, with 13 bases between them. CDR3 length: 15 residues. This CDR3 is CASISTPGSYNEQFF. CDR3 in DNA: TGCGCCAGCATCTCGACTCCCGGCTCCTACAATGAGCAGTTCTTC.

For this clone: At one boundary the junction diverges from the germline segment, which might be a read error. The chain joins TRBV5-8 to TRBJ1-2, with 7 bases aligning to TRBD1. The CDR3 is made up of 13 amino acids. CDR1 and CDR2 from the germline V gene are SGHTS and YDEGEE. This CDR3 is CASSPNRRDSPPF. In DNA form, the CDR3 reads TGTGCCAGCAGCCCAAACCGGAGGGACAGTCCTCCGTTC.

The V and J genes are TRBV23-1 and TRBJ2-3; weak D call: TRBD2 (7 bases). TRBV23-1 counts as an open reading frame of uncertain function. V was cut by 6 bases and J by 5 bases, with 27 bases left in between. The CDR3 is 18 residues long. CDR3 in DNA: TGCGCCAGCAGGCATGGGGGCCCAGGGGCGGGAGTTAAAGATACGCAGTATTTT. Translating gives CASRHGGPGAGVKDTQYF.

The chain's CDR3 is CASSLRAGNDSPLHF. In DNA, the CDR3 is TGCGCCAGCAGTTTGAGGGCAGGGAACGATTCACCCCTCCACTTT. The chain has TRBV5-1 and TRBJ1-6; D is possibly TRBD1 (5 bases). The CDR3 has 15 amino acids. Germline lookup yields CDR1 SGHRS and CDR2 YFSETQ. Trimming removed 5 bases from V and 8 bases from J, with 17 bases in between.

J is TRBJ2-4 and V is TRBV6-1; D is unresolved. Trimming removed 1 base at V and 3 bases at J, with 10 bases between. In germline, CDR1 is MNHNS, CDR2 SASEGT. The CDR3 runs 15 residues. This CDR3 is CASSEGFLGKNIQYF. CDR3 sequence (DNA): TGTGCCAGCAGTGAAGGTTTTCTAGGCAAAAACATTCAGTACTTC.

This clone was detected only once. This chain links TRBV9 with TRBJ1-1, with D unclear. Trimming removed 2 bases at V and 0 bases at J, with 5 bases between. Germline V CDR1 and CDR2: SGDLS, YYNGEE. CDR3 length: 13 amino acids. CDR3 sequence reads: CASSVGMNTEAFF. CDR3 sequence (DNA): TGTGCCAGCAGCGTCGGGATGAACACTGAAGCTTTCTTT.

This chain joins TRBV28 and TRBJ1-5; perhaps TRBD1 as D (6 bases). This CDR3 is built from 15 residues. With 5 bases removed from V and 4 bases from J, the gap between germline ends came to 15 bases. Per the germline V gene, CDR1 is MDHEN and CDR2 is SYDVKM. The CDR3 nucleotides are TGTGCCAGCAGTCCCTCGACAGGTTCAAATCAGCCCCAGCATTTT. This gives the protein CASSPSTGSNQPQHF.

The chain uses TRBV2 and TRBJ1-1; D is perhaps TRBD1 (5 bases). From germline, CDR1 is SNHLY and CDR2 FYNNEI. Trimming took 3 bases from V and 4 from J, leaving 12 bases between them. This CDR3 is 14 amino acids long. The CDR3 loop reads CASSDSRGSTEAFF. CDR3 DNA: TGTGCCAGCAGTGACTCAAGGGGCTCCACTGAAGCTTTCTTT. Combining the CDR3 with reference TRBV2 and TRBJ1-1 gives the whole variable domain EPEVTQTPSHQVTQMGQEVILRCVPISNHLYFYWYRQILGQKVEFLVSFYNNEISEKSEIFDDQFSVERPDGSNFTLKIRSTKLEDSAMYFCASSDSRGSTEAFFGQGTRLTVV.

J is TRBJ2-1 and V is TRBV6-5, with 9 positions matching TRBD2. V gave up 7 bases and J gave up 10 bases; unmatched junction bases: 17. This CDR3 contains 16 residues. The germline CDR1 and CDR2 sequences are MNHEY and SVGAGI. This chain's CDR3 is CASTSSTDPGLAEQFF. CDR3 in DNA: TGTGCCAGCACTTCCTCCACTGATCCGGGACTAGCAGAGCAGTTCTTC.

This clone was counted only a few times. This chain joins TRBV6-6 and TRBJ2-7; weak D call: TRBD2 (6 bases). V was pared by 4 bases and J by 2 bases, with 12 bases between. This CDR3 spans 14 amino acids. In germline, CDR1 is MNHNY, CDR2 SVGAGI (reference sequence). This chain's CDR3 is CASSSQTSPYEQYF. CDR3 nucleotides: TGTGCCAGCAGTTCCCAGACTAGTCCCTACGAGCAGTACTTC.

The chain has TRBV6-5 and TRBJ1-4; perhaps TRBD1 as D (5 bases). V lost 2 bases and J lost 8, with 6 bases in between. Germline-derived CDR1 and CDR2 are MNHEY and SVGAGI. The CDR3 consists of 12 residues. The CDR3 sequence is CASSYNREKLFF. CDR3 DNA sequence: TGTGCCAGCAGTTACAACAGGGAAAAACTGTTTTTT.

CDR3 DNA: TGTGCCAGCAGCTGGTCTAGGCGGACTAGCGGGATCTACGAGCAGTACTTC. This sequence encodes CASSWSRRTSGIYEQYF. The chain couples TRBV7-8 to TRBJ2-7; 12 nucleotides align to TRBD2. There are 17 residues in the CDR3. J lost 3 bases, V lost 4 bases, and 10 bases had no gene match. Germline lookup yields CDR1 SGHVS and CDR2 FQNEAQ.

The genes are TRBV6-1 and TRBJ2-5, with 9 nucleotides matching TRBD2. The CDR3 covers 15 residues. In germline, CDR1 is MNHNS, CDR2 SASEGT. Losses at the gene ends were 10 bases for V and 1 base for J; bases not matched to a gene: 10. The CDR3 nucleotides read TGTGCCACCTCATCGTTAGCGGGGGCCCAAGAGACCCAGTACTTC. This sequence encodes CATSSLAGAQETQYF.

This sequence joins TRBV5-1 and TRBJ1-2; unclear D gene. The CDR3 extends over 13 amino acids. Trimming stripped 1 base from V and 5 bases from J, with 9 bases between. Germline V CDR1 and CDR2: SGHRS, YFSETQ. Here the CDR3 DNA reads TGCGCCAGCAGCTTGCCAACACAGTATGGCTACACCTTC. It translates to CASSLPTQYGYTF.

By frequency in the sample, this clone is medium-sized. The gene calls are TRBV18 and TRBJ2-7; 8 bases map to TRBD1. The ends lost 3 bases at V and 3 bases at J; junction bases unmatched: 7. CDR1 and CDR2 (germline): KGHSH, LQKENI. The CDR3 consists of 15 residues. The CDR3 DNA follows: TGTGCCAGCTCACCGACAGGGGATACGGACTACGAGCAGTACTTC. Its translation: CASSPTGDTDYEQYF.

The J gene is TRBJ1-4, the V gene TRBV5-1; TRBD1 matches 9 bases. With 3 bases clipped from V and 7 bases from J, the junction kept 1 base outside the gene matches. This CDR3 comprises 13 residues. From germline, CDR1 is SGHRS and CDR2 YFSETQ. This chain's CDR3 is CASSSTGGEKLFF. The CDR3, as DNA: TGCGCCAGCAGCTCGACAGGGGGTGAAAAACTGTTTTTT.

This chain uses TRBV2 with TRBJ2-7, with a possible D match to TRBD1 (6 bases). With 7 bases removed from V and 0 bases from J, the gap between germline ends came to 16 bases. Per the germline V gene, CDR1 is SNHLY and CDR2 is FYNNEI. This CDR3 is built from 15 residues. The CDR3 spells CASTLDRLSSYEQYF. As DNA, the CDR3 is TGTGCCAGCACCCTTGACAGGCTGAGCTCCTACGAGCAGTACTTC. The variable domain in full, completed from reference TRBV2 and TRBJ2-7, reads EPEVTQTPSHQVTQMGQEVILRCVPISNHLYFYWYRQILGQKVEFLVSFYNNEISEKSEIFDDQFSVERPDGSNFTLKIRSTKLEDSAMYFCASTLDRLSSYEQYFGPGTRLTVT.

V is TRBV19 and J is TRBJ2-7, with TRBD1 matching over 10 bases. The V and J ends lost 4 bases and 4 bases, in that order; junction bases with no gene match: 13. This CDR3 spans 17 amino acids. The germline V gene has CDR1 LNHDA and CDR2 SQIVND (reference sequence). This CDR3 is CASSTTGTGARGYEQYF. CDR3 sequence (DNA): TGTGCCAGTAGTACAACCGGGACAGGGGCCCGGGGGTACGAGCAGTACTTC.

The DNA of the CDR3 is TGTGCCAGCAGCTTACTTGCACAGCTAAGCACAGATACGCAGTATTTT. Residues: CASSLLAQLSTDTQYF. The rearrangement joins TRBV7-9 to TRBJ2-3; D remains ambiguous. CDR1 is SEHNR and CDR2 is FQNEAQ in the germline V gene (reference sequence). The CDR3 extends over 16 amino acids. V shed 2 bases and J shed 0 bases, with 12 bases lying between them.

The rearrangement joins TRBV30 to TRBJ2-7; TRBD2 matches at 11 bases. The trim removed 4 bases at V and 0 bases at J, leaving 8 bases unmatched. Germline V gives CDR1 GTSNPN, CDR2 SVGIG (reference sequence). The CDR3 has 16 amino acids. CDR3 in DNA: TGTGCCTGGACCCCTAGCGGGGGGCCGAGCTCCTACGAGCAGTACTTC. Amino acid sequence: CAWTPSGGPSSYEQYF.

The chain employs TRBV30 and TRBJ2-3; 10 nucleotides align to TRBD1. Germline assignment: CDR1 GTSNPN and CDR2 SVGIG (reference sequence). The CDR3 is 15 residues long. With V trimmed by 7 bases and J by 0 bases, 7 bases remained unmatched. This CDR3 reads CALNKGQGSTDTQYF. The CDR3 region has the DNA TGTGCCTTAAACAAGGGACAGGGGAGCACAGATACGCAGTATTTT.

The rearrangement uses TRBV27 and TRBJ2-1; D perhaps matches TRBD2 (6 bases). CDR1 and CDR2 (germline): MNHEY, SMNVEV (reference sequence). With 3 bases removed from V and 8 bases from J, the gap between germline ends came to 11 bases. This CDR3 spans 13 amino acids. CDR3 region: CASSLTRLDEQFF. CDR3 nucleotides: TGTGCCAGCAGTTTGACTAGGTTAGATGAGCAGTTCTTC.